One and the same sample provided the 2 T cell receptor beta chains below, sequenced in a study of CD8 T cells in ankylosing spondylitis. Study-level findings and limits: Characteristic, it appeared, of ankylosing spondylitis blood was a TCR beta motif of fewer than 10 highly homologous variants.

These receptors are not linked to any known antigen. TCRdb reprocessed the 5' RACE reads via MiXCR and lists one record per CDR3 protein. The table lists about 420,000 distinct CDR3 sequences, about 22% of them singletons. Material: blood, either unsorted or a sorted T cell fraction (not recorded which). Every receptor here comes from a male donor with ankylosing spondylitis.

This clonotype has more than one count but fewer than ten. The chain couples TRBV18 to TRBJ1-1; D is undetermined. Trimming pared 4 bases from V and 1 base from J, leaving 7 bases between. Germline V gene data show CDR1 as KGHSH and CDR2 as LQKENI. The CDR3 contains 13 residues. The CDR3 reads CASSREENTEAFF. DNA for the CDR3: TGTGCCAGCTCACGGGAGGAGAACACTGAAGCTTTCTTT. Variable domain in full (rest from reference TRBV18 and TRBJ1-1): NAGVMQNPRHLVRRRGQEARLRCSPMKGHSHVYWYRQLPEEGLKFMVYLQKENIIDESGMPKERFSAEFPKEGPSILRIQQVVRGDSAAYFCASSREENTEAFFGQGTRLTVV.

The chain links TRBV7-8 to TRBJ2-1; D is unclear. Trimming took off 3 bases at V and 2 bases at J, with 8 bases between the two ends. Per the germline V gene, CDR1 is SGHVS and CDR2 is FQNEAQ. The CDR3 has 14 residues. CDR3 nucleotides: TGTGCCAGCAGCTTGAACGCAGCCTACAATGAGCAGTTCTTC. It translates to CASSLNAAYNEQFF.